The 12 T cell receptor beta chains below were found in one sample sequenced in a study of control samples from healthy donors and cancer patients. Profiled with immunoSEQ multiplex PCR; TCRdb holds only in-frame clones, not every one. The data hold 8,000 to 11,000 clones, with roughly 93% observed a single time. The source material was PBMCs. These receptors came from a man aged 55 to 70 with colorectal cancer.

The V gene is TRBV29-1, the J gene TRBJ1-2; 7 bases align to TRBD1. After removal of 1 base from V and 2 bases from J, the junction contained 7 bases not matched to a gene. From germline, CDR1 is SQVTM and CDR2 ANQGSEA. The CDR3 has 15 amino acids. The CDR3 DNA reads TGCAGCGTTGAAGTACCCCGGGACAGCAACTATGGCTACACCTTC. It specifies CSVEVPRDSNYGYTF.

The chain employs TRBV4-1 and TRBJ2-6; 9 bases align to TRBD2. The V gene end was trimmed by 1 base and the J gene end by 2 bases; junction bases not matched to a gene: 12. This CDR3 contains 20 residues. From germline, CDR1 is MGHRA and CDR2 YSYEKL. CDR3 sequence reads: CASSQALAGRLRPGANVLTF. The CDR3 DNA sequence: TGCGCCAGCAGCCAAGCCCTAGCGGGGCGCCTAAGGCCTGGGGCCAACGTCCTGACTTTC.

This clone has more than one count but fewer than ten. This chain links TRBV4-3 with TRBJ1-1; TRBD1 matches 10 bases. The CDR3 contains 16 residues. Germline V gene sequence: CDR1 LGHNA, CDR2 YSLEER. The junction had 13 bases not matched to a gene; V was cut back by 11 bases and J by 1 base. CDR3 loop: CASRQGTGDGNTEAFF. For the CDR3, the DNA is TGCGCCTCAAGGCAAGGGACAGGGGACGGGAACACTGAAGCTTTCTTT.

This clone was counted between two and nine times. This chain uses TRBV7-9 with TRBJ2-7, with 8 bases identical to TRBD1. CDR3 length: 17 amino acids. Germline trimming cut 5 bases from V and 2 bases from J; bases unmatched to any gene: 14. CDR1 and CDR2 (germline): SEHNR, FQNEAQ (reference sequence). CDR3 nucleotides: TGTGCCAGCAGCCCGGAGCCACGACAGGGGTCGACCTACGAGCAGTACTTC. This encodes CASSPEPRQGSTYEQYF. Supplemented by reference TRBV7-9 and TRBJ2-7, the full variable domain reads DTGVSQNPRHKITKRGQNVTFRCDPISEHNRLYWYRQTLGQGPEFLTYFQNEAQLEKSRLLSDRFSAERPKGSFSTLEIQRTEQGDSAMYLCASSPEPRQGSTYEQYFGPGTRLTVT.

The chain uses TRBV13 and TRBJ2-7; D might be TRBD1 (6 bases). Germline loops: CDR1 PRHDT, CDR2 FYEKMQ (reference sequence). The V and J ends lost 5 bases and 2 bases respectively, with 19 bases between them. The CDR3 is made up of 16 amino acids. The CDR3 loop is CASSPWSRGNTYEQYF. The CDR3 DNA is TGTGCCAGCAGCCCATGGTCGAGGGGGAACACCTACGAGCAGTACTTC.

The chain couples TRBV3-1 (or the pseudogene TRBV3-2) to TRBJ1-3; 7 positions match TRBD1. CDR3 size: 14 residues. CDR1 is LGHDT, CDR2 YNNKEL, per germline (reference sequence). The V segment lost 4 bases and the J segment 4 bases; nucleotides outside the gene matches: 4. DNA of the CDR3: TGTGCCAGCAGCCCCGGGACAGTCGGAAACACCATATATTTT. Translating it yields CASSPGTVGNTIYF.

The CDR3 sequence: CASSRVRLSYEQYF. CDR3 DNA: TGTGCCAGCTCCAGGGTGCGTCTTTCCTACGAGCAGTACTTC. V usage is TRBV18 and J usage is TRBJ2-7; a possible D gene is TRBD1 (5 bases). This CDR3 spans 14 amino acids. The V and J ends lost 6 bases and 1 base respectively, with 13 bases between them. In germline, CDR1 is KGHSH, CDR2 LQKENI.

The table lists this clone with a count of one. V and J are TRBV7-3 and TRBJ2-2; D is tentatively TRBD1 or TRBD2 (8 bases each). The CDR3 length is 17 residues. Germline V CDR1 and CDR2: SGHTA, FQGTGA. Trimming removed 5 bases from V and 1 base from J, with 17 bases in between. CDR3: CASSRIAGQVNTGELFF. In DNA, the CDR3 is TGTGCCAGCAGCCGCATAGCGGGACAGGTGAACACCGGGGAGCTGTTTTTT. Drawing the rest from reference TRBV7-3 and TRBJ2-2, the complete variable domain is GAGVSQTPSNKVTEKGKYVELRCDPISGHTALYWYRQSLGQGPEFLIYFQGTGAADDSGLPNDRFFAVRPEGSVSTLKIQRTERGDSAVYLCASSRIAGQVNTGELFFGEGSRLTVL.

The chain has TRBV9 and TRBJ1-2; 9 nucleotides align to TRBD1. The CDR3 runs 13 residues. Germline V gene lookup returns CDR1 SGDLS and CDR2 YYNGEE. V was clipped by 0 bases and J by 10 bases; unmatched bases: 4. The CDR3 sequence is CASSVEGQGLYTF. The CDR3 DNA reads as TGTGCCAGCAGCGTAGAGGGACAGGGTCTCTACACCTTC.

The CDR3 DNA reads TGTGCCAGCTCACCACCGGGGAGGGGCTTGAGCTCTGGAAACACCATATATTTT. Protein product: CASSPPGRGLSSGNTIYF. The V gene is TRBV18, the J gene TRBJ1-3; D may be TRBD1 (5 bases). The V end was cut by 0 bases, the J end by 0 bases, with 15 bases between. The CDR3 is 18 residues long. The germline CDR1 and CDR2 sequences are KGHSH and LQKENI.

This chain uses TRBV5-4 with TRBJ1-1, with 12 bases fitting TRBD1. Looked up from germline, CDR1 is SGHNT and CDR2 is YYREEE (reference sequence). The CDR3 loop spans 13 amino acids. With 4 bases clipped from V and 11 bases from J, the junction kept 6 bases outside the gene matches. The CDR3 nucleotides read TGTGCCAGCAGCCTAGGGACAGGGGGCTTGGCTTTCTTT. It yields the protein CASSLGTGGLAFF.

This chain connects TRBV7-9 to TRBJ2-6; D gene unclear. Trimming removed 2 bases at V and 1 base at J, with 3 bases between. This CDR3 has 14 residues. Germline V gene lookup returns CDR1 SEHNR and CDR2 FQNEAQ (reference sequence). This CDR3 is CASSLRSGANVLTF. The CDR3 DNA reads as TGTGCCAGCAGCTTAAGGTCTGGGGCCAACGTCCTGACTTTC.